This T cell receptor beta chain is drawn from a study of blood T cell repertoires in COVID-19. Study in general: The United States, Italy and Spain supplied acute and convalescent COVID-19 samples. PBMCs, B-cell-depleted T cells, or T cells were the source of the cDNA or gDNA that made up the material.

The CDR3 contains 16 residues. The germline V and J ends were trimmed by 5 bases and 0 bases, with 16 bases remaining between them. Germline V gives CDR1 SEHNR, CDR2 FQNEAQ (reference sequence). Authors' analysis steps: Reference gene primer amplification in the assay estimated nucleated cell counts. Profiled with immunoSEQ multiplex PCR; TCRdb holds only in-frame clones, not every one. D and trimming come from the DNA, and the V and J calls and clone size come from that table. The sample contains about 150,000 clones, about 80% of which appear only once. Sequenced sample: peripheral blood. The chain employs TRBV7-9 and TRBJ1-1, with D uncertain. The sequence came from a woman aged 55-75 years with acute or convalescent COVID-19. CDR3 DNA: TGTGCCAGCAGCCCACATATACAGTTTATGAACACTGAAGCTTTCTTT. Residues: CASSPHIQFMNTEAFF. Looking up the rest from reference TRBV7-9 and TRBJ1-1 gives the full variable domain: DTGVSQNPRHKITKRGQNVTFRCDPISEHNRLYWYRQTLGQGPEFLTYFQNEAQLEKSRLLSDRFSAERPKGSFSTLEIQRTEQGDSAMYLCASSPHIQFMNTEAFFGQGTRLTVV.